This TCR beta chain was recovered during a study of OX40 agonist ivuxolimab in advanced cancers. The wider study: Hepatocellular carcinoma, melanoma, renal cell or head and neck cancer occurred in dose-escalation patients. General study points: Low clonal expansion, among the lowest seen, marked partial responders at 0.1-3.0 mg/kg.

Germline CDR1 is LGHNA and CDR2 is YSLEER. The CDR3 contains 15 residues. Trimming took off 2 bases at V and 8 bases at J, with 15 bases between the two ends. Concerning this clone: What it recognizes is unknown.

Sequencing was performed with immunoSEQ multiplex PCR; in TCRdb, only in-frame clones are kept and a portion is missing. The repertoire holds around 90,000 clones, 92% seen once, with about 1.1% in the top ten. This rearrangement joins TRBV4-3 to TRBJ1-4; D gene ambiguous. The sequence was obtained from an adult with an advanced solid tumor such as melanoma, head and neck, liver or kidney cancer. Sequencing was performed on CD4+ or CD8+ T cells sorted from blood, taken in a trial of the OX40 agonist ivuxolimab. This CDR3 reads CASSQNRVSGEKLFF. In DNA, the CDR3 is TGCGCCAGCAGCCAAAACCGGGTCTCGGGGGAAAAACTGTTTTTT.